The clone carrying this TCR beta chain was detected only a few times. Antigen specificity is unknown. The sample belongs to a study of esophageal squamous cell carcinoma under preoperative chemotherapy. TCRdb re-called the PCR reads through MiXCR, storing one row per CDR3 protein. The repertoire consists of about 16,000 distinct CDR3 sequences, with 48% occurring once and the leading ten covering approximately 28%. Documented time point: before preoperative PTX-NDP chemotherapy. Paclitaxel-nedaplatin chemotherapy was given to patients ahead of their surgery. CDR3 length equals 19 residues. The ends lost 3 bases at V and 4 bases at J; junction bases unmatched: 10. CDR1 is SGHTA and CDR2 is FQGNSA in the germline V gene. The study's findings and limits: Peripheral T cells migrating into the tumor appeared to partly supply post-treatment tumor-infiltrating lymphocytes. Abundant clones tended to shrink rather than expand after paclitaxel-nedaplatin. Peripheral T cells showed a significant TCR diversity increase after chemotherapy, unlike tumor-infiltrating lymphocytes.

This clonotype originated in a human donor with esophageal squamous cell carcinoma. The donor label of this sample is uncertain. This sample was obtained from a patient given preoperative chemotherapy. The V call is TRBV7-2, the J call TRBJ2-6; 12 bases align to TRBD2. The CDR3 DNA reads TGTGCCAGCAGCTTCTCGACTAGCGGGAGTATGGCAGGGGCCAACGTCCTGACTTTC. Translating it yields CASSFSTSGSMAGANVLTF.